Listed below are T cell receptor beta chains from one sample, sequenced in a study of CD8 T cells in Susac syndrome. TCRdb processed the immunoSEQ multiplex PCR reads anew with MiXCR; each CDR3 protein has one entry. The table includes about 76,000 distinct CDR3 sequences, roughly 90% detected once. Source material: CD8+ T cells from PBMCs. These receptors originate from a human donor with multiple sclerosis. The CDR3 runs from the conserved cysteine through the conserved F or W. A D gene is named only where the DNA matches it firmly. Clone size is shown for a subset of rows, as once, few, many or a class of expanded clone.

NA	TRBJ2-6	TRBV27	once	CASSWSSSGANVLTF	TGTGCCAGCAGTTGGTCAAGCTCTGGGGCCAACGTCCTGACTTTC
NA	TRBJ1-2	TRBV19	NA	CASSTLRVEALRDGYTF	TGTGCCAGTAGTACCTTACGGGTGGAGGCTCTCAGGGATGGCTACACCTTC
NA	TRBJ2-5	TRBV5-6	NA	CASSYNRQETQYF	TGTGCCAGCAGCTATAACCGTCAAGAGACCCAGTACTTC
NA	TRBJ2-1	TRBV10-1	NA	CASGTSHNEQFF	TGCGCCAGCGGAACCAGCCACAATGAGCAGTTCTTC
TRBD2	TRBJ2-3	TRBV6-4	NA	CASSDPGLAGGFDTDTQYF	TGTGCCAGCAGTGACCCGGGACTAGCGGGGGGGTTCGACACAGATACGCAGTATTTT
NA	TRBJ1-5	TRBV6-1	few	CASRIGEAQHF	TGTGCCAGCAGGATCGGGGAGGCCCAGCATTTT
TRBD2	TRBJ2-1	TRBV13	once	CASSSGLAGVSYNEQFF	TGTGCCAGCAGCTCGGGACTAGCGGGAGTTTCCTACAATGAGCAGTTCTTC
TRBD1	TRBJ1-1	TRBV10-2	NA	CASRTGQGLTEAFF	TGCGCCAGCAGGACGGGACAGGGGCTGACTGAAGCTTTCTTT
NA	TRBJ2-7	TRBV29-1	NA	CSVEVQASYEQYF	TGCAGCGTTGAAGTACAGGCCTCCTACGAGCAGTACTTC
TRBD2	TRBJ2-1	TRBV2	once	CASSVASGYNEQFF	TGTGCCAGCAGTGTTGCTAGCGGATACAATGAGCAGTTCTTC
NA	TRBJ2-1	TRBV5-1	NA	CASSGGRYLAGEQFF	TGCGCCAGCAGCGGGGGTCGTTACTTGGCTGGTGAGCAGTTCTTC
NA	TRBJ2-7	TRBV27	NA	CASSFSGSSYEQYF	TGTGCCAGCAGTTTTTCTGGGTCGTCCTACGAGCAGTACTTC
NA	TRBJ1-1	TRBV7-9	NA	CASSPRVGNLNTEAFF	TGTGCCAGCAGCCCCCGGGTAGGCAACTTGAACACTGAAGCTTTCTTT
TRBD2	TRBJ2-1	TRBV27	once	CASSLGGNGNEQFF	TGTGCCAGCAGTTTGGGGGGGAACGGCAATGAGCAGTTCTTC
NA	TRBJ1-1	TRBV6-5	NA	CASSTPEGPEAFF	TGTGCCAGCAGCACCCCTGAAGGCCCTGAAGCTTTCTTT
TRBD2	TRBJ2-3	TRBV2	NA	CASSFASGGSTDTQYF	TGTGCCAGCAGTTTCGCTAGCGGGGGTAGCACAGATACGCAGTATTTT
NA	TRBJ1-4	TRBV20-1	NA	CSAKPGGLDGLFF	TGCAGTGCAAAGCCCGGAGGCCTGGATGGGCTGTTTTTT
TRBD1	TRBJ1-5	TRBV28	NA	CASSSDRANQPQHF	TGTGCCAGCAGTTCTGACAGGGCCAATCAGCCCCAGCATTTT
TRBD1	TRBJ1-2	TRBV27	NA	CASSLSGQIYGYTF	TGTGCCAGCAGTTTGTCGGGACAGATCTATGGCTACACCTTC
NA	TRBJ2-5	TRBV5-1	NA	CASSVLGFGETQYF	TGCGCCAGCAGCGTTCTCGGGTTCGGTGAGACCCAGTACTTC
NA	TRBJ1-2	TRBV6-2/TRBV6-3	NA	CASSYEGRFGYTF	TGTGCCAGCAGTTACGAGGGGAGGTTCGGCTACACCTTC
NA	TRBJ2-5	TRBV14	NA	CASSLSAAPRETQYF	TGTGCCAGCAGTCTGTCTGCGGCCCCGCGAGAGACCCAGTACTTC
TRBD2	TRBJ2-2	TRBV12-3/TRBV12-4	NA	CASSPFREGSGELFF	TGTGCCAGCAGTCCCTTCCGGGAGGGGTCCGGGGAGCTGTTTTTT
NA	TRBJ2-2	TRBV2	once	CASSDWGPIGAGELFF	TGTGCCAGCAGTGACTGGGGACCCATAGGGGCCGGGGAGCTGTTTTTT
TRBD1	TRBJ2-6	TRBV5-1	once	CASSPSQGASSGANVLTF	TGCGCCAGCAGCCCCTCGCAGGGGGCGAGCTCTGGGGCCAACGTCCTGACTTTC
NA	TRBJ2-7	TRBV2	NA	CASMRIPYEQYF	TGTGCCAGCATGAGGATCCCCTACGAGCAGTACTTC
NA	TRBJ2-1	TRBV11-2	NA	CASSAQGRGEQFF	TGTGCCAGCAGCGCACAGGGCAGGGGTGAGCAGTTCTTC
NA	TRBJ2-7	TRBV2	NA	CASSVAGDPSDSYEQYF	TGTGCCAGCAGTGTAGCAGGGGATCCTAGCGACTCCTACGAGCAGTACTTC
TRBD2	TRBJ2-1	TRBV9	NA	CASSPGLLTLNEQFF	TGTGCCAGCAGCCCGGGACTATTAACCCTCAATGAGCAGTTCTTC
TRBD2	TRBJ2-2	TRBV19	NA	CASNLGAGAYTGELFF	TGTGCCAGTAACCTCGGCGCGGGAGCATACACCGGGGAGCTGTTTTTT
NA	TRBJ2-1	TRBV5-6	NA	CASSLSGAGRVQFF	TGTGCCAGCAGCTTATCAGGTGCAGGAAGAGTGCAGTTCTTC
TRBD1	TRBJ1-1	TRBV4-1	NA	CASSQPGTATLANTEAFF	TGCGCCAGCAGCCAACCCGGGACAGCAACTTTGGCGAACACTGAAGCTTTCTTT
NA	TRBJ2-7	TRBV12-3/TRBV12-4	few	CASRRGRDDYEQYF	TGTGCCAGCAGACGGGGCAGGGATGATTACGAGCAGTACTTC
TRBD1	TRBJ2-1	TRBV2	NA	CASSERTGLSSYNEQFF	TGTGCCAGCAGTGAAAGGACAGGGCTGAGCTCCTACAATGAGCAGTTCTTC
NA	TRBJ1-5	TRBV20-1	NA	CSATLSGKGTNQPQHF	TGCAGTGCTACCCTGTCGGGGAAGGGGACCAATCAGCCCCAGCATTTT
NA	TRBJ2-3	TRBV7-9	NA	CASSPTSSDTQYF	TGTGCCAGCAGCCCGACTAGTTCAGATACGCAGTATTTT
NA	TRBJ2-2	TRBV25-1	NA	CASSGYVPGELFF	TGTGCCAGCAGCGGCTACGTTCCCGGGGAGCTGTTTTTT
TRBD2	TRBJ2-2	TRBV28	NA	CASSQTLAGTNTGELFF	TGTGCCAGCAGTCAAACCCTAGCGGGGACGAACACCGGGGAGCTGTTTTTT
NA	TRBJ2-2	TRBV9	NA	CASSVFQGRELFF	TGTGCCAGCAGCGTATTTCAGGGAAGGGAGCTGTTTTTT
NA	TRBJ2-1	TRBV4-2	NA	CASSLGGRDEQFF	TGTGCCAGCAGCCTCGGGGGGCGGGATGAGCAGTTCTTC
TRBD1	TRBJ1-1	TRBV5-4	NA	CASSSTGRIEAFF	TGTGCCAGCAGCTCGACAGGGAGAATTGAAGCTTTCTTT
NA	TRBJ2-5	TRBV11-2	few	CASSLGLVRVIETQYF	TGTGCCAGCAGCTTAGGTTTGGTCAGGGTGATTGAGACCCAGTACTTC
NA	TRBJ2-2	TRBV12-3/TRBV12-4	NA	CASSPGTGELFF	TGTGCCAGCAGCCCCGGCACCGGGGAGCTGTTTTTT
NA	TRBJ1-5	TRBV6-2/TRBV6-3	NA	CASSYPRKGPEHSNQPQHF	TGTGCCAGCAGTTACCCTCGAAAGGGACCGGAACATAGCAATCAGCCCCAGCATTTT
NA	TRBJ2-1	TRBV4-1	few	CASSPDPSSYNEQFF	TGCGCCAGCAGCCCGGACCCGAGCTCCTACAATGAGCAGTTCTTC
TRBD2	TRBJ2-2	TRBV6-4	NA	CASSDQGGGLARTGELFF	TGTGCCAGCAGCGACCAAGGGGGGGGACTAGCAAGGACCGGGGAGCTGTTTTTT
NA	TRBJ1-5	TRBV7-8	NA	CASSPTRVLEGNQPQHF	TGTGCCAGCAGCCCAACCCGGGTCCTGGAGGGCAATCAGCCCCAGCATTTT
TRBD2	TRBJ2-2	TRBV3-1	NA	CASSQDWTSGVSTTGELFF	TGTGCCAGCAGCCAAGATTGGACTAGCGGGGTGTCGACCACCGGGGAGCTGTTTTTT
NA	TRBJ2-3	TRBV4-1	once	CASSQGRPATTDTQYF	TGCGCCAGCAGCCAAGGGAGGCCAGCTACCACAGATACGCAGTATTTT
NA	TRBJ1-6	TRBV6-5	NA	CASSQYSGTSPLHF	TGTGCCAGCAGCCAATACTCAGGGACTTCACCCCTCCACTTT
TRBD2	TRBJ2-5	TRBV2	NA	CASRIYREGQETQYF	TGTGCCAGCAGAATCTATCGGGAGGGCCAAGAGACCCAGTACTTC
NA	TRBJ2-3	TRBV5-4	NA	CASSLGWSSFSDTQYF	TGTGCCAGCAGCTTGGGCTGGAGCTCGTTCTCAGATACGCAGTATTTT